Listed below are T cell receptor beta chains from one sample, sequenced in a study of Graves' ophthalmopathy and Graves' hyperthyroidism. A single record per CDR3 protein comes from TCRdb applying MiXCR to the multiplex PCR reads. The repertoire consists of 560,000 or so distinct CDR3 sequences, with about 40% occurring once and the leading ten covering about 4.6%. The specimen was peripheral blood or thyroid tissue (not recorded which). The receptors come from an adult man with Graves' hyperthyroidism. The CDR3 runs from the conserved cysteine through the conserved F or W. D genes are given only for firm matches. Rows give clone size only sometimes, using once, few, many, or a class for an expanded clone.

d_call	v_call	j_call	clone_size	cdr3_aa	cdr3_nt
.	TRBV29-1	TRBJ1-2	.	CSVDTSGANLNYGYTF	TGCAGCGTTGATACCAGCGGGGCCAATCTTAACTATGGCTACACCTTC
.	TRBV29-1	TRBJ2-3	.	CSGAPGRYTDTQYF	TGCAGTGGAGCACCGGGACGCTACACAGATACGCAGTATTTT
.	TRBV9	TRBJ2-1	many	CASSGNEQFF	TGTGCCAGCAGCGGGAATGAGCAGTTCTTC
TRBD2	TRBV30	TRBJ2-5	.	CAWSEGLVQETQYF	TGTGCCTGGAGTGAGGGACTAGTACAAGAGACCCAGTACTTC
TRBD1	TRBV7-6	TRBJ1-1	many	CASSAGQANTEAFF	TGTGCCAGCAGCGCCGGACAGGCAAACACTGAAGCTTTCTTT
.	TRBV11-2	TRBJ1-3	.	CASSVGRASGNTIYF	TGTGCCAGCAGCGTTGGACGGGCCTCTGGAAACACCATATATTTT
TRBD2	TRBV9	TRBJ2-5	.	CASSARLGLAGRQETQYF	TGTGCCAGCAGCGCCCGACTGGGACTAGCGGGACGCCAAGAGACCCAGTACTTC
TRBD1	TRBV19	TRBJ1-1	.	CASSIDRGLRTEAFF	TGTGCCAGTAGTATAGATAGGGGGCTAAGGACTGAAGCTTTCTTT
TRBD1	TRBV6-1	TRBJ2-7	once	CASSESPGGSYEQYF	TGTGCCAGCAGTGAGTCTCCAGGGGGCTCGTACGAGCAGTACTTC
.	TRBV11-2	TRBJ2-7	many	CASSLGGRDTYEQYF	TGTGCCAGCAGCTTAGGGGGCAGGGACACCTACGAGCAGTACTTC
TRBD1	TRBV7-9	TRBJ2-5	many	CASSGGRDRGRETQYF	TGTGCCAGCAGCGGAGGCCGGGACAGGGGAAGGGAGACCCAGTACTTC
.	TRBV7-9	TRBJ2-2	many	CASSLGDHPRAGELFF	TGTGCCAGCAGCTTAGGCGACCACCCGAGGGCCGGGGAGCTGTTTTTT
TRBD1	TRBV5-1	TRBJ1-2	many	CASREGTGVGNYGYTF	TGCGCCAGCAGGGAAGGGACAGGGGTCGGCAACTATGGCTACACCTTC
TRBD2	TRBV10-1	TRBJ2-2	many	CASGRATGELFF	TGCGCCAGCGGGAGGGCCACCGGGGAGCTGTTTTTT
TRBD1	TRBV7-8	TRBJ1-2	many	CASSERQGFYGYTF	TGTGCCAGCAGCGAACGACAGGGCTTCTATGGCTACACCTTC
.	TRBV18	TRBJ1-1	.	CASSPSQSTEAFF	TGTGCCAGCTCACCATCACAGAGCACTGAAGCTTTCTTT
TRBD1	TRBV2	TRBJ1-2	.	CASRHGQGAYGYTF	TGTGCCAGCAGACATGGACAGGGGGCGTATGGCTACACCTTC
.	TRBV15	TRBJ2-3	few	CATSREQGTTDTQYF	TGTGCCACCAGCAGAGAGCAGGGGACCACAGATACGCAGTATTTT
.	TRBV7-8	TRBJ1-5	many	CASSYGHSNQPQHF	TGTGCCAGCAGCTACGGACACAGCAATCAGCCCCAGCATTTT
.	TRBV29-1	TRBJ1-2	many	CSVERRNGGYYGYTF	TGCAGCGTTGAACGTAGGAACGGGGGATACTATGGCTACACCTTC
TRBD1	TRBV7-3	TRBJ1-2	.	CASSSTTGTGAVGYTF	TGTGCCAGCAGCTCAACCACCGGGACAGGGGCGGTCGGCTACACCTTC
.	TRBV12-5	TRBJ2-6	few	CASSFVGSSGANVLTF	TGTGCCAGCAGTTTTGTAGGTAGCTCTGGGGCCAACGTCCTGACTTTC
TRBD1	TRBV20-1	TRBJ1-3	many	CSARDFEGGDGNTIYF	TGCAGTGCTAGAGATTTCGAAGGGGGCGATGGAAACACCATATATTTT
.	TRBV6-6	TRBJ1-2	.	CASATAARSIGGYTF	TGTGCCAGCGCCACCGCGGCTAGATCTATTGGGGGCTACACCTTC
.	TRBV5-8	TRBJ1-2	many	CASSTTDFYGYTF	TGTGCCAGCAGCACGACAGATTTCTATGGCTACACCTTC
.	TRBV5-4	TRBJ1-4	many	CASSLGDGEYEKLFF	TGTGCCAGCAGCTTAGGGGACGGAGAGTATGAAAAACTGTTTTTT
.	TRBV12-3/TRBV12-4	TRBJ1-5	many	CASSPSDRRSQPQHF	TGTGCCAGCAGTCCCTCCGACCGACGTTCTCAGCCCCAGCATTTT
.	TRBV6-5	TRBJ2-7	many	CASSYQVGAYEQYF	TGTGCCAGCAGTTACCAGGTCGGGGCCTACGAGCAGTACTTC
.	TRBV20-1	TRBJ1-2	few	CSALDGYQYGYTF	TGCAGTGCGTTGGACGGGTACCAGTATGGCTACACCTTC
TRBD1	TRBV7-2	TRBJ1-5	.	CASSPRTGYQETQHF	TGTGCCAGCAGCCCCCGGACAGGGTACCAAGAGACCCAGCATTTT
.	TRBV15	TRBJ1-6	.	CATSRDPQTSPLHF	TGTGCCACCAGCAGAGATCCCCAGACTTCACCCCTCCACTTT
TRBD2	TRBV28	TRBJ2-7	many	CASSPWTSVMAYEQYF	TGTGCCAGCAGTCCATGGACTAGCGTGATGGCCTACGAGCAGTACTTC
TRBD1	TRBV12-3/TRBV12-4	TRBJ1-5	.	CASSWGQAGQPQHF	TGTGCCAGCAGCTGGGGACAGGCGGGTCAGCCCCAGCATTTT
.	TRBV2	TRBJ2-7	few	CASSEVGVHEQYF	TGTGCCAGCAGTGAAGTGGGGGTCCACGAGCAGTACTTC
TRBD1	TRBV12-3/TRBV12-4	TRBJ2-6	many	CASRSGQGGHSGANVLTF	TGTGCCAGCAGATCGGGACAGGGGGGACACTCTGGGGCCAACGTCCTGACTTTC
.	TRBV20-1	TRBJ2-1	.	CSAWDDNEQFF	TGCAGTGCTTGGGACGACAATGAGCAGTTCTTC
.	TRBV7-2	TRBJ2-7	few	CAKRTTGSYEQYF	TGTGCCAAGCGGACAACGGGATCTTACGAGCAGTACTTC
TRBD1	TRBV2	TRBJ1-1	.	CASSLTGVRTEAFF	TGTGCCAGCAGCCTGACAGGGGTAAGGACTGAAGCTTTCTTT
TRBD1	TRBV10-3	TRBJ1-3	.	CASSEAGQGSGNTIYF	TGTGCCAGCAGTGAAGCCGGACAGGGTTCAGGAAACACCATATATTTT
.	TRBV7-9	TRBJ2-2	many	CATLVGQKNTGELFF	TGTGCCACCCTAGTGGGTCAGAAGAACACCGGGGAGCTGTTTTTT
.	TRBV10-3	TRBJ2-6	many	CATLSSGANVLTF	TGTGCCACCCTAAGCTCTGGGGCCAACGTCCTGACTTTC
.	TRBV5-5	TRBJ2-5	once	CASNQIDIAGETQYF	TGTGCCAGCAACCAGATCGACATAGCCGGGGAGACCCAGTACTTC
.	TRBV10-1	TRBJ1-2	many	CASSEKPNYGYTF	TGCGCCAGCAGTGAAAAACCTAACTATGGCTACACCTTC
TRBD2	TRBV20-1	TRBJ2-5	once	CSARDRLGLAGVQETQYF	TGCAGTGCTAGAGATCGCCTAGGACTAGCGGGGGTGCAAGAGACCCAGTACTTC
TRBD1	TRBV12-3/TRBV12-4	TRBJ1-5	.	CASSTGTGHQPQHF	TGTGCCAGCAGTACCGGGACAGGTCACCAGCCCCAGCATTTT
TRBD1	TRBV20-1	TRBJ1-1	once	CSAIPGQGNTEAFF	TGCAGTGCTATTCCCGGACAGGGGAACACTGAAGCTTTCTTT
.	TRBV6-6	TRBJ2-7	many	CASSESPQYSYEQYF	TGTGCCAGCAGTGAAAGCCCCCAATACTCCTACGAGCAGTACTTC
TRBD2	TRBV10-1	TRBJ2-3	.	CASSDRTSGSTDTQYF	TGCGCCAGCAGTGACCGGACTAGCGGTAGCACAGATACGCAGTATTTT
.	TRBV11-2	TRBJ1-2	many	CASTGPPNYGYTF	TGTGCCAGCACCGGACCTCCTAACTATGGCTACACCTTC
TRBD1	TRBV29-1	TRBJ2-5	.	CSSRLTGGEETQYF	TGCAGCTCACGACTGACAGGGGGCGAAGAGACCCAGTACTTC
TRBD2	TRBV29-1	TRBJ2-7	.	CSLSGSHYEQYF	TGCAGCCTAAGCGGGAGCCACTACGAGCAGTACTTC
TRBD1	TRBV19	TRBJ2-3	.	CASRPTGGGGDTQYF	TGTGCCAGTAGACCGACAGGGGGCGGGGGAGATACGCAGTATTTT
.	TRBV7-9	TRBJ2-5	.	CASSLSTGTRETQYF	TGTGCCAGCAGCCTAAGCACCGGGACGAGGGAGACCCAGTACTTC
.	TRBV18	TRBJ2-7	.	CASSPFQGINEQYF	TGTGCCAGCTCACCATTTCAGGGAATTAACGAGCAGTACTTC
.	TRBV7-9	TRBJ2-7	.	CASQPTLATTGTGDYEQYF	TGTGCCAGCCAGCCTACACTCGCCACGACAGGGACGGGGGACTACGAGCAGTACTTC
.	TRBV9	TRBJ1-2	many	CASSVAVEGLNYGYTF	TGTGCCAGCAGCGTAGCGGTAGAGGGACTTAACTATGGCTACACCTTC
.	TRBV10-3	TRBJ2-3	few	CAISDTKLDTSDTQYF	TGTGCCATCAGTGATACTAAACTAGATACATCAGATACGCAGTATTTT
TRBD1	TRBV2	TRBJ2-5	.	CASSLDRALETQYF	TGTGCCAGCAGCTTGGACAGGGCGTTGGAGACCCAGTACTTC
.	TRBV10-3	TRBJ1-2	many	CAIRGGESYTF	TGTGCCATCAGGGGCGGGGAGAGCTACACCTTC